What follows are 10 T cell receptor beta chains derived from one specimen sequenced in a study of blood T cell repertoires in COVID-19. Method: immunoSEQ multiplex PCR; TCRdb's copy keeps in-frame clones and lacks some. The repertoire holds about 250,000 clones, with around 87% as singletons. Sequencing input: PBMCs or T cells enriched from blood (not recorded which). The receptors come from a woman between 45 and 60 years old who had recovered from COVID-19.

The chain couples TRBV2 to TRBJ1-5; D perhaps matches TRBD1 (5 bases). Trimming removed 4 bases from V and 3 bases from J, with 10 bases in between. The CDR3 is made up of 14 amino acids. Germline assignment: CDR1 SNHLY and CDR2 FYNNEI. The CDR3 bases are TGTGCCAGCAGTGTTAACAGGTACAATCAGCCCCAGCATTTT. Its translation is CASSVNRYNQPQHF.

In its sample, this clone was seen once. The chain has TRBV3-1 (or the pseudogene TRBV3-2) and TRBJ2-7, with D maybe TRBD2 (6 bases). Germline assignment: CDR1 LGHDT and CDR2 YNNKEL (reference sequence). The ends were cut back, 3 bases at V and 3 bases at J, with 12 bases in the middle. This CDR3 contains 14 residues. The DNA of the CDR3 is TGTGCCAGCAGCCACGGGGGAACCAACTACGAGCAGTACTTC. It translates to CASSHGGTNYEQYF.

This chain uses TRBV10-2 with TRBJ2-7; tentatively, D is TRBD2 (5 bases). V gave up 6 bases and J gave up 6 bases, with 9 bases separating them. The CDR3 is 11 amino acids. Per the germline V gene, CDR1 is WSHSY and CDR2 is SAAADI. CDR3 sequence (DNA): TGCGCCAGCAGGGGAGTCGGCGAGCAGTACTTC. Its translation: CASRGVGEQYF.

The CDR3 protein is CASSQDRGHSPLHF. CDR3 DNA: TGTGCCAGCAGCCAAGACAGGGGGCATTCACCCCTCCACTTT. The chain recombines TRBV3-1 (or the pseudogene TRBV3-2) with TRBJ1-6, with TRBD1 matching 8 bases. This CDR3 comprises 14 residues. CDR1 LGHDT and CDR2 YNNKEL come from the germline V gene (reference sequence). With V trimmed by 0 bases and J by 8 bases, 0 bases remained unmatched.

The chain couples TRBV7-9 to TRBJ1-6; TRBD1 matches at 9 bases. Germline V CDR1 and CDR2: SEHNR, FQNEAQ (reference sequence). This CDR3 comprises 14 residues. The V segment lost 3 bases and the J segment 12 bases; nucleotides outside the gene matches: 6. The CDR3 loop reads CASSLGTGQVPLHF. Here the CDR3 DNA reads TGTGCCAGCAGCTTGGGGACAGGGCAAGTACCCCTCCACTTT.

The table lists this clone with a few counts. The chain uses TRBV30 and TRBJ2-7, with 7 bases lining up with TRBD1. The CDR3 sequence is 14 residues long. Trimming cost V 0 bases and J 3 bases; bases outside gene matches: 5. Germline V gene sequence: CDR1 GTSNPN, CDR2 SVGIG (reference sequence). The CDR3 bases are TGTGCCTGGAGTGTAGGGGGCGCGATCTACGAGCAGTACTTC. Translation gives CAWSVGGAIYEQYF.

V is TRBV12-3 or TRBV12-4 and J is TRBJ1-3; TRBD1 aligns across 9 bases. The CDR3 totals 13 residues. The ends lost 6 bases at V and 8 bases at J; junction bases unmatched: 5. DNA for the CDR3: TGTGCCAGCAGATTGACAGGGGGGGACACCATATATTTT. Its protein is CASRLTGGDTIYF.

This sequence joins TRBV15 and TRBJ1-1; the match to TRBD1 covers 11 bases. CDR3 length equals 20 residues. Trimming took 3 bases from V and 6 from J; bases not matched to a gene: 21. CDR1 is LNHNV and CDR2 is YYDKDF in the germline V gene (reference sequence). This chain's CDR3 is CATSSTHPTGTGGLGAEAFF. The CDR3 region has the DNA TGTGCCACCAGCAGTACTCACCCAACCGGGACAGGGGGGTTAGGAGCTGAAGCTTTCTTT.

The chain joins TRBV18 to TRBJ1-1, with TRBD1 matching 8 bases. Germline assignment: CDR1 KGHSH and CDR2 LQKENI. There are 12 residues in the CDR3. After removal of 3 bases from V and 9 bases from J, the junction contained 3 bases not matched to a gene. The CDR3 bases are TGTGCCAGCTCACCTAGGACAGGGCAAGCTTTCTTT. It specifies CASSPRTGQAFF.

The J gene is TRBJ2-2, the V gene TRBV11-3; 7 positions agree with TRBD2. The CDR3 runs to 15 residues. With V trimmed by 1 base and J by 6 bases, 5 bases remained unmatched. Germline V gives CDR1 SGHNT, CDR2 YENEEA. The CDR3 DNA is TGTGCCAGCAGCTTAGGCGGGAGCCTTTCCGGGGAGCTGTTTTTT. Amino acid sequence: CASSLGGSLSGELFF.